This T cell receptor beta chain was identified during a study of cytomegalovirus exposure and HLA in healthy donors (dated by TCRdb to 2016 to 2017). In the study overall: The roughly 670 repertoires of the first cohort and the roughly 110 validation repertoires were produced on the same platform, according to a later analysis. The study aimed to test whether cataloging public T cell receptors could reveal signatures of past pathogen exposure. Along with the approximately 650-subject first cohort, a separate validation cohort of 120 different subjects was used. To predict cytomegalovirus infection status, the study brought together high-throughput TCR immunosequencing, statistical association of individual TCRs with disease status, and machine learning.

Separate from the roughly 700-subject first cohort, the validation cohort of about 130 subjects was the group to which the donors belonged. The investigation overall reported the following: It was suggested by the authors that the approach could potentially be generalized to other disease states and immunological phenotypes. Three of the identified cytomegalovirus-associated TCR beta chains were confirmed in vitro to be specific for cytomegalovirus antigens. A later analysis had no HLA typing for the validation cohort, so co-occurrence there was scored across all 130 or so repertoires. Most TCR sequences were seen in very few donors, while some public TCRs were found in many individuals. The classifier was reported to diagnose cytomegalovirus status with high specificity and sensitivity in both the original cohort and the validation cohort. The study listed 150 to 200 TCR beta chains as associated with cytomegalovirus. Subsequent analysis determined that TCRs grouped into clusters in the first cohort also showed a tendency toward co-occurrence across the 130 or so validation repertoires, and about 94% of cluster scores exceeded 0.

Inclusive of the bounding cysteine and phenylalanine, the CDR3 is 12 residues long. The sequence is cut down to CDR3 DNA, 36 bases in frame from base 1. V is reduced by 6 bases and J by 6 bases, leaving a spacing of 8 bases between them. The germline V gene encodes CDR1 MGHDK and CDR2 SYGVNS. Comments on this clone: The antigen it recognizes is unknown. No base-level quality is on record; no much larger clone is a single base apart.

Library preparation used the immunoSEQ multiplex PCR assay. The authors' pipeline ran thus. A statistical classification framework was built to diagnose cytomegalovirus status from the catalog of TCR beta chain sequences. TCRdb took this table from immuneACCESS and kept in-frame rearrangements with V and J called. Such tables lack part of the clones; where checked against another copy, unresolved V genes explain under half of the gap, and the rest is unexplained. The DNA gave D and trimming, while V, J and clone size come from that table. The sample table shows 130,000 to 150,000 clones, and 84% are seen once. 1.4% of the sample is in the top ten clones.

Sequences were obtained from PBMCs. The V and J segments used are TRBV25-1 and TRBJ1-4, with a weak D call of TRBD1 (5 bases match). The source is a woman aged 25 to 39 in good health and CMV-seronegative. The nucleotides are TGTGCCAGCAGCGGGACTTATGAAAAACTGTTTTTT. The translation is CASSGTYEKLFF.